These T cell receptor beta chains were read from a single sample in a study of blood T cell repertoires in COVID-19. Generated by immunoSEQ multiplex PCR, the TCRdb table keeps only in-frame clones and is missing some. The repertoire holds around 100,000 clones, with more than 90% as singletons. Input material: peripheral blood. The receptors were gathered from a woman aged 50 to 60 with COVID-19, enrolled during active disease. The CDR3 runs from the conserved cysteine through the conserved F or W. The order of the fields is J gene, D gene, CDR3 length, clone size, V gene, CDR3 protein, CDR3 DNA. The D gene is left open where the match is weak. Some rows have no size entry. The others give once, few or many, or a class for an expanded clone.

j_gene: TRBJ1-1
d_gene: NA
len: 13
abundance: NA
v_gene: TRBV6-5
CDR3aa: CASGGSWNTEAFF
CDR3nt: TGTGCCAGCGGGGGGAGTTGGAACACTGAAGCTTTCTTT

j_gene: TRBJ1-5
d_gene: TRBD1
len: 17
abundance: NA
v_gene: TRBV4-1
CDR3aa: CASSPLGTGVVNQPQHF
CDR3nt: TGCGCCAGCAGCCCCCTAGGGACAGGGGTGGTCAATCAGCCCCAGCATTTT

j_gene: TRBJ1-1
d_gene: NA
len: 14
abundance: once
v_gene: TRBV18
CDR3aa: CASSPQVGSPEAFF
CDR3nt: TGTGCCAGCTCACCACAGGTCGGGTCCCCTGAAGCTTTCTTT

j_gene: TRBJ1-5
d_gene: NA
len: 15
abundance: NA
v_gene: TRBV10-3
CDR3aa: CAISDFRGGGQPQHF
CDR3nt: TGTGCCATCAGTGATTTTCGCGGGGGCGGTCAGCCCCAGCATTTT

j_gene: TRBJ1-1
d_gene: NA
len: 15
abundance: NA
v_gene: TRBV6-5
CDR3aa: CASSREGGRGTEAFF
CDR3nt: TGTGCCAGCAGCCGGGAGGGGGGCCGGGGCACTGAAGCTTTCTTT

j_gene: TRBJ2-7
d_gene: NA
len: 13
abundance: NA
v_gene: TRBV6-2/TRBV6-3
CDR3aa: CASSLHLTYEQYF
CDR3nt: TGTGCCAGCAGTTTGCACTTAACCTACGAGCAGTACTTC

j_gene: TRBJ1-4
d_gene: NA
len: 13
abundance: NA
v_gene: TRBV25-1
CDR3aa: CASSEYLNEKLFF
CDR3nt: TGTGCCAGCAGTGAATATCTTAATGAAAAACTGTTTTTT

j_gene: TRBJ2-1
d_gene: TRBD2
len: 16
abundance: NA
v_gene: TRBV19
CDR3aa: CASSNLAGGPDNEQFF
CDR3nt: TGTGCCAGTAGTAACCTAGCGGGGGGGCCGGACAATGAGCAGTTCTTC

j_gene: TRBJ2-5
d_gene: NA
len: 14
abundance: NA
v_gene: TRBV5-4
CDR3aa: CASSRSGYQETQYF
CDR3nt: TGTGCCAGCAGCCGTTCGGGTTACCAAGAGACCCAGTACTTC

j_gene: TRBJ1-6
d_gene: TRBD1
len: 17
abundance: NA
v_gene: TRBV7-9
CDR3aa: CASSLVAGGSYNSPLHF
CDR3nt: TGTGCCAGCAGCTTAGTAGCAGGGGGGAGCTATAATTCACCCCTCCACTTT

j_gene: TRBJ1-1
d_gene: NA
len: 14
abundance: NA
v_gene: TRBV19
CDR3aa: CASSIGPASTEAFF
CDR3nt: TGTGCCAGTAGTATCGGTCCCGCGAGCACTGAAGCTTTCTTT

j_gene: TRBJ1-1
d_gene: TRBD1
len: 14
abundance: NA
v_gene: TRBV19
CDR3aa: CASSEQGASTEAFF
CDR3nt: TGTGCCAGTAGTGAGCAGGGGGCTAGTACTGAAGCTTTCTTT

j_gene: TRBJ2-2
d_gene: TRBD2
len: 18
abundance: NA
v_gene: TRBV7-6
CDR3aa: CASSLRTSGYSNTGELFF
CDR3nt: TGTGCCAGCAGCCTGAGGACTAGCGGATATTCGAACACCGGGGAGCTGTTTTTT

j_gene: TRBJ1-2
d_gene: TRBD1
len: 14
abundance: NA
v_gene: TRBV19
CDR3aa: CASSPRQGLGGYTF
CDR3nt: TGTGCCAGTAGTCCCCGACAGGGTCTAGGGGGCTACACCTTC

j_gene: TRBJ2-3
d_gene: TRBD1
len: 15
abundance: NA
v_gene: TRBV5-4
CDR3aa: CASSSRLGQGDTQYF
CDR3nt: TGTGCCAGCAGCTCCCGGCTGGGACAGGGGGATACGCAGTATTTT

j_gene: TRBJ1-2
d_gene: TRBD1
len: 13
abundance: once
v_gene: TRBV30
CDR3aa: CAWSVDRDYGYTF
CDR3nt: TGTGCCTGGTCCGTCGACAGGGACTATGGCTACACCTTC

j_gene: TRBJ1-1
d_gene: TRBD1
len: 15
abundance: NA
v_gene: TRBV3-1/TRBV3-2
CDR3aa: CASSQRQGTNTEAFF
CDR3nt: TGTGCCAGCAGCCAACGACAGGGAACGAACACTGAAGCTTTCTTT

j_gene: TRBJ2-1
d_gene: NA
len: 16
abundance: NA
v_gene: TRBV5-1
CDR3aa: CASSLMSASSYNEQFF
CDR3nt: TGCGCCAGCTCCCTTATGTCGGCTAGCTCCTACAATGAGCAGTTCTTC

j_gene: TRBJ1-2
d_gene: NA
len: 12
abundance: NA
v_gene: TRBV7-8
CDR3aa: CASSFNNYGYTF
CDR3nt: TGTGCCAGCAGCTTTAATAACTATGGCTACACCTTC

j_gene: TRBJ2-3
d_gene: TRBD1
len: 14
abundance: NA
v_gene: TRBV7-2
CDR3aa: CASSLTGVADTQYF
CDR3nt: TGTGCCAGCAGCTTAACAGGGGTGGCAGATACGCAGTATTTT

j_gene: TRBJ1-2
d_gene: NA
len: 13
abundance: NA
v_gene: TRBV30
CDR3aa: CAWRVNVGYGYTF
CDR3nt: TGTGCCTGGAGAGTAAATGTCGGCTATGGCTACACCTTC

j_gene: TRBJ1-1
d_gene: TRBD1
len: 15
abundance: NA
v_gene: TRBV2
CDR3aa: CASRLDRGLGTEAFF
CDR3nt: TGTGCCAGCAGGCTAGACAGGGGATTAGGAACTGAAGCTTTCTTT

j_gene: TRBJ2-1
d_gene: NA
len: 17
abundance: NA
v_gene: TRBV5-1
CDR3aa: CASSSTAPRVGTDGQFF
CDR3nt: TGCGCCAGCAGCTCGACCGCCCCGCGGGTGGGGACTGATGGGCAGTTCTTC

j_gene: TRBJ1-2
d_gene: TRBD1
len: 15
abundance: NA
v_gene: TRBV4-1
CDR3aa: CASSRGTGGDYGYTF
CDR3nt: TGCGCCAGCAGCCGAGGGACAGGGGGCGACTATGGCTACACCTTC

j_gene: TRBJ2-1
d_gene: NA
len: 19
abundance: once
v_gene: TRBV5-3
CDR3aa: CARSQPAGVHRFSYNEQFF
CDR3nt: TGTGCCAGAAGCCAGCCCGCAGGGGTCCACCGCTTCTCCTACAATGAGCAGTTCTTC

j_gene: TRBJ1-5
d_gene: NA
len: 19
abundance: NA
v_gene: TRBV19
CDR3aa: CASRAGASLPFYSNQPQHF
CDR3nt: TGTGCCAGTAGGGCAGGGGCGTCGCTCCCCTTTTATAGCAATCAGCCCCAGCATTTT

j_gene: TRBJ1-4
d_gene: NA
len: 13
abundance: NA
v_gene: TRBV29-1
CDR3aa: CSVKRDSVEKLFF
CDR3nt: TGCAGCGTGAAGAGGGATTCTGTCGAAAAACTGTTTTTT

j_gene: TRBJ1-5
d_gene: TRBD1
len: 20
abundance: NA
v_gene: TRBV19
CDR3aa: CASSIRAKGQGPYSNQPQHF
CDR3nt: TGTGCCAGTAGTATAAGGGCCAAGGGACAGGGTCCCTATAGCAATCAGCCCCAGCATTTT

j_gene: TRBJ1-2
d_gene: NA
len: 14
abundance: NA
v_gene: TRBV5-1
CDR3aa: CASSLMGGDYGYTF
CDR3nt: TGCGCCAGCAGCTTAATGGGAGGGGACTATGGCTACACCTTC

j_gene: TRBJ2-5
d_gene: TRBD1
len: 15
abundance: NA
v_gene: TRBV18
CDR3aa: CASSPSQGARETQYF
CDR3nt: TGTGCCAGCTCACCATCCCAGGGGGCAAGAGAGACCCAGTACTTC

j_gene: TRBJ1-1
d_gene: NA
len: 13
abundance: once
v_gene: TRBV6-5
CDR3aa: CASSRQLNTEAFF
CDR3nt: TGTGCCAGCAGTCGACAGCTGAACACTGAAGCTTTCTTT

j_gene: TRBJ1-2
d_gene: NA
len: 12
abundance: NA
v_gene: TRBV2
CDR3aa: CASSKTAYGYTF
CDR3nt: TGTGCCAGCTCCAAGACAGCCTATGGCTACACCTTC

j_gene: TRBJ2-3
d_gene: NA
len: 16
abundance: NA
v_gene: TRBV5-1
CDR3aa: CASSFHSLTSTDTQYF
CDR3nt: TGCGCCAGCAGCTTCCACTCACTTACTTCCACAGATACGCAGTATTTT

j_gene: TRBJ1-5
d_gene: NA
len: 15
abundance: NA
v_gene: TRBV7-6
CDR3aa: CASSLAGRDNQPQHF
CDR3nt: TGTGCCAGCAGCTTAGCAGGGAGGGACAATCAGCCCCAGCATTTT

j_gene: TRBJ1-1
d_gene: NA
len: 15
abundance: NA
v_gene: TRBV6-1
CDR3aa: CASSEQTVMNTEAFF
CDR3nt: TGTGCCAGCAGTGAACAAACGGTAATGAACACTGAAGCTTTCTTT

j_gene: TRBJ2-1
d_gene: NA
len: 15
abundance: NA
v_gene: TRBV6-2/TRBV6-3
CDR3aa: CASSSALAGANEQFF
CDR3nt: TGTGCCAGCAGTTCCGCCTTGGCGGGGGCGAATGAGCAGTTCTTC

j_gene: TRBJ2-7
d_gene: TRBD1
len: 14
abundance: NA
v_gene: TRBV20-1
CDR3aa: CSASWTGVIYEQYF
CDR3nt: TGCAGTGCTAGTTGGACAGGGGTGATCTACGAGCAGTACTTC

j_gene: TRBJ1-3
d_gene: TRBD1
len: 18
abundance: NA
v_gene: TRBV7-8
CDR3aa: CASSLVRQGGGSGNTIYF
CDR3nt: TGTGCCAGCAGCTTAGTTCGACAGGGGGGCGGCTCTGGAAACACCATATATTTT

j_gene: TRBJ1-4
d_gene: NA
len: 14
abundance: NA
v_gene: TRBV18
CDR3aa: CASSLPATNEKLFF
CDR3nt: TGTGCCAGCTCACTCCCTGCAACTAATGAAAAACTGTTTTTT

j_gene: TRBJ1-2
d_gene: TRBD1
len: 13
abundance: NA
v_gene: TRBV12-3/TRBV12-4
CDR3aa: CASSSGTGIGYTF
CDR3nt: TGTGCCAGCAGTTCCGGGACAGGGATTGGCTACACCTTC

j_gene: TRBJ1-1
d_gene: NA
len: 14
abundance: NA
v_gene: TRBV3-1/TRBV3-2
CDR3aa: CASSHEIMNTEAFF
CDR3nt: TGTGCCAGCAGCCACGAGATAATGAACACTGAAGCTTTCTTT

j_gene: TRBJ2-1
d_gene: NA
len: 16
abundance: NA
v_gene: TRBV4-3
CDR3aa: CASTLSVRGGVDEQFF
CDR3nt: TGCGCCAGCACACTAAGCGTGAGGGGGGGTGTAGATGAGCAGTTCTTC

j_gene: TRBJ2-7
d_gene: NA
len: 15
abundance: NA
v_gene: TRBV11-3
CDR3aa: CASSLAPGHIYEQYF
CDR3nt: TGTGCCAGCAGCTTGGCGCCGGGACATATATACGAGCAGTACTTC

j_gene: TRBJ1-4
d_gene: TRBD1
len: 14
abundance: NA
v_gene: TRBV6-5
CDR3aa: CASSRDRGHEKLFF
CDR3nt: TGTGCCAGCAGCCGCGACAGGGGGCACGAAAAACTGTTTTTT

j_gene: TRBJ2-3
d_gene: NA
len: 10
abundance: once
v_gene: TRBV20-1
CDR3aa: CTPHSDTQYF
CDR3nt: TGCACCCCTCACTCAGATACGCAGTATTTT

j_gene: TRBJ1-1
d_gene: NA
len: 12
abundance: NA
v_gene: TRBV28
CDR3aa: CASKEIRTEAFF
CDR3nt: TGTGCCAGCAAGGAGATTCGGACTGAAGCTTTCTTT

j_gene: TRBJ2-1
d_gene: NA
len: 12
abundance: NA
v_gene: TRBV7-9
CDR3aa: CASEVAAIQQFF
CDR3nt: TGTGCCAGTGAGGTAGCGGCCATTCAGCAGTTCTTC

j_gene: TRBJ2-2
d_gene: NA
len: 13
abundance: NA
v_gene: TRBV6-5
CDR3aa: CASNPTQGMKLFF
CDR3nt: TGTGCCAGCAACCCCACCCAGGGAATGAAGCTGTTTTTT

j_gene: TRBJ1-1
d_gene: TRBD1
len: 14
abundance: NA
v_gene: TRBV19
CDR3aa: CATSRDRGDTEAFF
CDR3nt: TGTGCCACCTCCAGGGACAGGGGTGACACTGAAGCTTTCTTT

j_gene: TRBJ1-1
d_gene: NA
len: 14
abundance: NA
v_gene: TRBV13
CDR3aa: CASSYGQPNTEAFF
CDR3nt: TGTGCCAGCAGCTATGGACAGCCGAACACTGAAGCTTTCTTT

j_gene: TRBJ1-2
d_gene: TRBD1
len: 15
abundance: NA
v_gene: TRBV5-1
CDR3aa: CASSTRQGALDGYTF
CDR3nt: TGCGCCAGCAGCACGAGACAGGGGGCGCTGGATGGCTACACCTTC

j_gene: TRBJ2-5
d_gene: TRBD2
len: 16
abundance: NA
v_gene: TRBV19
CDR3aa: CASSTRTSGGKETQYF
CDR3nt: TGTGCCAGTAGTACCAGGACTAGCGGGGGGAAAGAGACCCAGTACTTC

j_gene: TRBJ1-1
d_gene: NA
len: 14
abundance: NA
v_gene: TRBV2
CDR3aa: CASSDDFLNTEAFF
CDR3nt: TGTGCCAGCAGTGACGACTTCTTGAACACTGAAGCTTTCTTT

j_gene: TRBJ1-5
d_gene: TRBD1
len: 16
abundance: NA
v_gene: TRBV28
CDR3aa: CASSLIRTGMSQPQHF
CDR3nt: TGTGCCAGCAGTTTAATACGGACAGGGATGAGTCAGCCCCAGCATTTT

j_gene: TRBJ2-3
d_gene: NA
len: 15
abundance: NA
v_gene: TRBV6-5
CDR3aa: CASSSTRTSTDTQYF
CDR3nt: TGTGCCAGCAGTTCGACTAGGACTAGCACAGATACGCAGTATTTT

j_gene: TRBJ1-1
d_gene: TRBD1
len: 15
abundance: NA
v_gene: TRBV3-1/TRBV3-2
CDR3aa: CASSPRQGWNTEAFF
CDR3nt: TGTGCCAGCAGCCCTAGACAGGGATGGAACACTGAAGCTTTCTTT

j_gene: TRBJ1-4
d_gene: NA
len: 15
abundance: NA
v_gene: TRBV7-2
CDR3aa: CASSLEGRVEGGLFF
CDR3nt: TGTGCCAGCAGCTTAGAGGGCAGGGTTGAGGGAGGACTGTTTTTT

j_gene: TRBJ1-6
d_gene: NA
len: 15
abundance: NA
v_gene: TRBV11-3
CDR3aa: CASSQRTDPNSPLHF
CDR3nt: TGTGCCAGCAGCCAAAGGACAGACCCTAATTCACCCCTCCACTTT

j_gene: TRBJ1-6
d_gene: TRBD1
len: 16
abundance: once
v_gene: TRBV27
CDR3aa: CASSPTGTGGWSPLHF
CDR3nt: TGTGCCAGCAGTCCAACCGGGACAGGGGGTTGGTCACCCCTCCACTTT

j_gene: TRBJ2-1
d_gene: NA
len: 12
abundance: NA
v_gene: TRBV13
CDR3aa: CASSLPKGSQFF
CDR3nt: TGTGCCAGCAGCCTACCAAAGGGGTCACAGTTCTTC